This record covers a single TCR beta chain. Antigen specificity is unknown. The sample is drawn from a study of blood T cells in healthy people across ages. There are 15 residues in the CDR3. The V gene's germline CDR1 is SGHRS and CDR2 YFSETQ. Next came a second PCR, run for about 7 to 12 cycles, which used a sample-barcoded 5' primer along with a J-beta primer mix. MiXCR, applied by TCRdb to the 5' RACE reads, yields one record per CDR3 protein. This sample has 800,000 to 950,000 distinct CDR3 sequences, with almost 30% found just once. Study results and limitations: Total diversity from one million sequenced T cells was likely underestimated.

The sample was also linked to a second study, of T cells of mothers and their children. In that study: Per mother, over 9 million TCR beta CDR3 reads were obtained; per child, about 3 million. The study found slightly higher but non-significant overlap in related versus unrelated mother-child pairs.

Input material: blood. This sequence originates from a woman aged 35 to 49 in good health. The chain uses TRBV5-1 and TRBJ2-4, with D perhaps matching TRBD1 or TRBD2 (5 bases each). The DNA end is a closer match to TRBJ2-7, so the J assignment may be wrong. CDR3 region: CASSGHRDRDYEQYF. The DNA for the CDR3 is TGCGCCAGCAGCGGACACCGGGACCGGGATTACGAGCAGTACTTC.